The T cell receptor beta chain described here comes from a study of vaccination and CD4 T cells after COVID-19. Treatment specified: roughly 10-day PBMC culture with coronavirus spike peptide pools or control peptides (ViraFEST assay). Gathered ahead of the COVID-19 pandemic (2011-2018) were the CD4+ T cells of the unexposed donor. The germline CDR1 and CDR2 sequences are MNHEY and SVGAGI. The CDR3 is 19 amino acids. Trimming cost V 4 bases and J 0 bases, with 24 bases left between them. In regard to this clonotype: What it binds is unknown.

Sequenced with the Oncomine TCR Beta short-read assay was DNA taken from cultured CD4+ T cells. MiXCR was run by TCRdb on the PCR reads, yielding one entry per CDR3 protein. The sample holds approximately 7,000 distinct CDR3 sequences, around a third seen once. This sequence was found in a human donor in good health. The sample consisted of CD4+ T cells from blood, cultured in vitro. The chain couples TRBV6-5 to TRBJ1-1; possibly TRBD1 for D (5 bases). The chain's CDR3 is CASSSRAGVPGSMNTEAFF. The CDR3 coding sequence is TGTGCCAGCAGTTCCCGGGCTGGTGTGCCAGGGTCGATGAACACTGAAGCTTTCTTT.